Listed below are T cell receptor beta chains from one sample, sequenced in a study of T cells after posttransplantation cyclophosphamide. Generated by immunoSEQ multiplex PCR, the TCRdb table keeps only in-frame clones and is missing some. The sample contains fewer than 12,000 clones, 86% of which appear only once. This specimen consisted of CD4+ T cells sorted from PBMCs, obtained after allogeneic stem cell transplant with posttransplant cyclophosphamide. The receptors originated from a male patient between 25 and 40 years old who received an allogeneic stem cell transplant from a related donor, was CMV-positive, and had acute GVHD only. Some T cells may arise from the graft donor. Both conserved end residues are part of each CDR3. Fields, in order: V gene, D gene, clone size, J gene, CDR3 protein, CDR3 DNA. The D gene is left open where the match is weak. A row's size may be missing; if present it is once, few, many or a size class.

>TRBV27|.|.|TRBJ1-4
CASSFSAGPSGKLFF
TGTGCCAGCAGTTTTTCGGCAGGGCCGAGTGGGAAACTGTTTTTT
>TRBV7-2|.|large|TRBJ2-5
CASSLGAGQQGPQYF
TGTGCCAGCAGCTTAGGGGCAGGGCAGCAGGGGCCCCAGTACTTC
>TRBV19|TRBD1|few|TRBJ2-3
CASTRTGADTQYF
TGTGCCAGTACCCGGACAGGGGCAGATACGCAGTATTTT
>TRBV7-8|.|once|TRBJ1-2
CASSLDRFGGYTF
TGTGCCAGCAGCTTAGACAGGTTCGGGGGCTACACCTTC
>TRBV11-3|TRBD2|.|TRBJ2-1
CASSLDKLAGVHEQFF
TGTGCCAGCAGCTTAGATAAGCTAGCGGGGGTCCATGAGCAGTTCTTC
>TRBV19|.|once|TRBJ1-5
CASSIYNQPQHF
TGTGCCAGTAGTATTTACAATCAGCCCCAGCATTTT
>TRBV7-3|TRBD2|.|TRBJ2-2
CASSPAGGLTGELFF
TGTGCCAGCAGCCCGGCGGGGGGCCTCACCGGGGAGCTGTTTTTT
>TRBV10-3|.|.|TRBJ1-2
CAIRKQGHNYGYTF
TGTGCCATCAGGAAACAGGGACATAACTATGGCTACACCTTC
>TRBV12-5|.|.|TRBJ1-2
CASGGLMAPYYGYTF
TGTGCTAGTGGTGGGCTAATGGCCCCCTACTATGGCTACACCTTC
>TRBV28|.|once|TRBJ1-2
CASSPQGHENYGYTF
TGTGCCAGCAGCCCCCAGGGACATGAGAACTATGGCTACACCTTC
>TRBV19|.|.|TRBJ2-5
CASSTDRSTPLQETQYF
TGTGCCAGTAGTACTGACAGGTCTACCCCTCTACAAGAGACCCAGTACTTC
>TRBV11-2|.|few|TRBJ2-1
CASSLVGGVNNEQFF
TGTGCCAGCAGCTTAGTAGGGGGAGTAAACAATGAGCAGTTCTTC
>TRBV6-5|TRBD2|once|TRBJ2-3
CASNPGVAGRAQYF
TGTGCCAGCAACCCCGGAGTAGCGGGGAGGGCGCAGTATTTT
>TRBV6-6|TRBD2|once|TRBJ2-1
CASSPGTRDNEQFF
TGTGCCAGCAGCCCCGGGACTAGAGACAATGAGCAGTTCTTC
>TRBV7-9|TRBD1|.|TRBJ1-2
CASSYTGDSNYGYTF
TGTGCCAGCAGTTATACCGGGGACAGTAACTATGGCTACACCTTC
>TRBV6-1|.|.|TRBJ2-7
CASSAGQERYEQYF
TGTGCCAGCAGTGCCGGACAAGAACGCTACGAGCAGTACTTC
>TRBV11-2|.|.|TRBJ1-1
CASSFDTEAFF
TGTGCCAGCAGCTTCGACACTGAAGCTTTCTTT
>TRBV4-1|.|few|TRBJ2-1
CASSQDTGSRGEQFF
TGCGCCAGCAGCCAAGATACAGGGTCAAGGGGTGAGCAGTTCTTC
>TRBV6-4|.|.|TRBJ1-1
CASSEDRRLHLATEAFF
TGTGCCAGCAGTGAAGACAGGAGACTCCACCTGGCCACTGAAGCTTTCTTT
>TRBV2|.|once|TRBJ2-1
CASFRDGSSYNEQFF
TGTGCCAGCTTTCGGGACGGGAGCTCCTACAATGAGCAGTTCTTC
>TRBV2|.|.|TRBJ2-2
CASSEEGTGELFF
TGTGCCAGCAGTGAGGAGGGGACCGGGGAGCTGTTTTTT
>TRBV28|.|.|TRBJ1-1
CASSPQVGGNTEAFF
TGTGCCAGCAGTCCCCAGGTAGGGGGGAACACTGAAGCTTTCTTT
>TRBV15|TRBD1|.|TRBJ1-6
CATSRTGTGNSPLHF
TGTGCCACCAGCAGAACCGGGACAGGAAATTCACCCCTCCACTTT
>TRBV5-6|.|.|TRBJ1-2
CASSRLVTGSYNYGYTF
TGTGCCAGCAGCCGACTCGTGACAGGCTCCTATAACTATGGCTACACCTTC
>TRBV7-8|.|.|TRBJ2-1
CASSPLPTGTTYNEQFF
TGTGCCAGCAGCCCCCTCCCGACAGGCACGACCTACAATGAGCAGTTCTTC
>TRBV5-1|.|.|TRBJ2-2
CASSLWGVANTGELFF
TGCGCCAGCAGCTTGTGGGGGGTAGCGAACACCGGGGAGCTGTTTTTT
>TRBV9|.|.|TRBJ1-1
CASSGHSEGTEAFF
TGTGCCAGCAGCGGTCATTCAGAGGGCACTGAAGCTTTCTTT
>TRBV27|.|.|TRBJ1-2
CASSLVQGYGYTF
TGTGCCAGCAGTTTGGTACAGGGATACGGCTACACCTTC
>TRBV5-4|TRBD1|.|TRBJ1-6
CASSEGQPGNSPLHF
TGTGCCAGCAGCGAGGGACAGCCAGGAAATTCACCCCTCCACTTT
>TRBV4-2|.|.|TRBJ2-3
CASSLEGAQKGDTQYF
TGTGCCAGCAGCCTGGAGGGGGCCCAAAAGGGGGATACGCAGTATTTT
>TRBV5-3|.|.|TRBJ1-2
CARSLARAGGYTF
TGTGCCAGAAGCTTGGCCAGGGCCGGGGGCTACACCTTC
>TRBV6-1|TRBD1|.|TRBJ2-7
CASSPGQERYEQYF
TGTGCCAGCAGTCCGGGACAGGAACGCTACGAGCAGTACTTC
>TRBV2|.|.|TRBJ1-2
CASKSSGYGYTF
TGTGCCAGCAAAAGCAGCGGCTATGGCTACACCTTC
>TRBV7-2|TRBD2|.|TRBJ2-7
CASSPQPLAGGRSYEQYF
TGTGCCAGCAGCCCGCAGCCACTAGCGGGGGGGCGGTCCTACGAGCAGTACTTC
>TRBV19|.|.|TRBJ2-7
CASSTVTGPGSEQYF
TGTGCCAGTAGTACCGTTACAGGGCCTGGCTCCGAGCAGTACTTC
>TRBV5-4|.|.|TRBJ1-1
CASSFDAGNTEAFF
TGTGCCAGCAGCTTCGATGCGGGGAACACTGAAGCTTTCTTT
>TRBV5-6|TRBD1|.|TRBJ1-3
CASSRTGIYTIYF
TGTGCCAGCAGCCGGACAGGGATTTACACCATATATTTT
>TRBV18|TRBD2|.|TRBJ2-3
CASSPAGRADTQYF
TGTGCCAGCTCACCAGCCGGGAGGGCAGATACGCAGTATTTT
>TRBV4-2|TRBD2|.|TRBJ2-3
CASSQVTGLGASDTQYF
TGTGCCAGCAGCCAAGTTACCGGACTAGGGGCTTCCGATACGCAGTATTTT
>TRBV9|TRBD2|.|TRBJ2-3
CASSVSSGSTDTQYF
TGTGCCAGCAGCGTTTCTAGCGGTAGCACAGATACGCAGTATTTT
>TRBV5-4|TRBD1|.|TRBJ1-6
CASRSGQDNYNSPLHF
TGTGCCAGCAGATCAGGACAGGACAACTATAATTCACCCCTCCACTTT
>TRBV4-3|TRBD2|.|TRBJ2-1
CASSHPGLAVNEQFF
TGCGCCAGCAGCCACCCGGGACTAGCGGTTAATGAGCAGTTCTTC
>TRBV19|.|few|TRBJ1-1
CASSTITEAFF
TGTGCCAGTAGTACCATCACTGAAGCTTTCTTT
>TRBV5-4|.|.|TRBJ1-3
CASSLVGQPPSGNTIYF
TGTGCCAGCAGCTTAGTTGGACAGCCACCCTCTGGAAACACCATATATTTT
>TRBV2|TRBD1|.|TRBJ2-3
CASSQGQPSTDTQYF
TGTGCCAGCAGTCAGGGACAGCCAAGCACAGATACGCAGTATTTT
>TRBV21-1|.|.|TRBJ1-1
CASSSRQGARTEAFF
TGTGCCAGCAGCAGCCGACAGGGGGCGCGCACTGAAGCTTTCTTT
>TRBV4-2|.|.|TRBJ1-5
CASSPALDPLQGPQHF
TGTGCCAGCAGCCCAGCTCTAGACCCTCTCCAGGGGCCCCAGCATTTT
>TRBV15|.|.|TRBJ1-2
CATSRQGSNYGYTF
TGTGCCACCAGCAGACAGGGATCTAACTATGGCTACACCTTC
>TRBV11-2|.|.|TRBJ1-1
CASSPEAGTEAFF
TGTGCCAGCAGCCCCGAAGCAGGGACTGAAGCTTTCTTT
>TRBV10-3|.|few|TRBJ1-5
CAISDLKEQPQHF
TGTGCCATCAGTGACCTTAAGGAGCAGCCCCAGCATTTT
>TRBV6-1|TRBD2|few|TRBJ2-5
CASGTGGETQYF
TGTGCCAGCGGGACGGGAGGGGAGACCCAGTACTTC
>TRBV25-1|.|.|TRBJ1-4
CASSEYGANEKLFF
TGTGCCAGCAGTGAATACGGGGCTAATGAAAAACTGTTTTTT
>TRBV12-5|.|medium-sized|TRBJ2-5
CASGLVAGSTLGGETQYF
TGTGCTAGTGGTTTGGTAGCTGGGAGCACTCTAGGAGGGGAGACCCAGTACTTC
>TRBV28|TRBD1|.|TRBJ2-7
CASSHGQGKVGPYEQYF
TGTGCCAGCAGTCACGGACAGGGAAAAGTGGGTCCCTACGAGCAGTACTTC
>TRBV7-2|.|.|TRBJ1-3
CASSLGQGNTIYF
TGTGCCAGCAGCCTAGGACAGGGAAACACCATATATTTT
>TRBV9|.|.|TRBJ1-1
CASSPRARGLNTEAFF
TGTGCCAGCAGCCCCCGGGCCCGAGGGTTGAACACTGAAGCTTTCTTT
>TRBV6-6|.|.|TRBJ2-5
CASRQRGSGETQYF
TGTGCCAGCAGGCAACGCGGGTCCGGGGAGACCCAGTACTTC